The 15 T cell receptor beta chains below were found in one sample sequenced in a study of cytomegalovirus exposure and HLA in healthy donors. It was with 60 Vbeta and 13 Jbeta primers that the PCR ran. Using immunoSEQ multiplex PCR, the repertoire was profiled, and TCRdb retains in-frame clones only, with some absent. The sample includes roughly 170,000 clones, over 60% of them seen just once. The sequenced material came from PBMCs. The source of these receptors is a girl aged 5 to 17 in good health and CMV-seronegative.

The table lists this clone with a few counts. The chain uses TRBV19 and TRBJ1-1; 10 bases align to TRBD1. The CDR3 loop spans 14 amino acids. With 4 bases clipped from V and 3 bases from J, the junction kept 2 bases outside the gene matches. The V gene's germline CDR1 is LNHDA and CDR2 SQIVND (reference sequence). DNA for the CDR3: TGTGCCAGTAGTAACGGACAGGGGGACACTGAAGCTTTCTTT. Translating it yields CASSNGQGDTEAFF. Full variable domain (missing parts from reference TRBV19 and TRBJ1-1): DGGITQSPKYLFRKEGQNVTLSCEQNLNHDAMYWYRQDPGQGLRLIYYSQIVNDFQKGDIAEGYSVSREKKESFPLTVTSAQKNPTAFYLCASSNGQGDTEAFFGQGTRLTVV.

The V gene is TRBV28, the J gene TRBJ1-4, with D unresolved. Trimming stripped 6 bases from V and 0 bases from J, with 11 bases between. Germline V gene sequence: CDR1 MDHEN, CDR2 SYDVKM. The CDR3 loop spans 15 amino acids. The CDR3 is CASSYNLATNEKLFF. CDR3 sequence (DNA): TGTGCCAGCAGCTATAATCTTGCAACTAATGAAAAACTGTTTTTT.

On this clone: One end of the junction fails to match germline, which may point to a read error. This chain joins TRBV4-1 and TRBJ1-2, with TRBD1 as a possible D gene (5 bases). This CDR3 contains 14 residues. Germline-derived CDR1 and CDR2 are MGHRA and YSYEKL. CDR3: CASSQWEGRGGYNF. Written as DNA, the CDR3 is TGCGCCAGCAGCCAATGGGAGGGGCGCGGTGGCTACAACTTC.

The rearrangement uses TRBV9 and TRBJ2-6, with 11 positions matching TRBD2. There are 19 residues in the CDR3. Unmatched junction bases numbered 6, after V lost 1 base and J lost 0 bases. Germline-derived CDR1 and CDR2 are SGDLS and YYNGEE. CDR3 sequence reads: CASSVSTSGVGSGANVLTF. The DNA for the CDR3 is TGTGCCAGCAGCGTATCGACTAGCGGGGTCGGCTCTGGGGCCAACGTCCTGACTTTC.

The rearrangement joins TRBV20-1 to TRBJ1-1, with D uncertain. The CDR3 runs to 11 residues. Germline V lookup: CDR1 DFQATT, CDR2 SNEGSKA (reference sequence). CDR3 nucleotide sequence: TGCAGACCGACGGGAGGTACTGAAGCTTTCTTT. Encoded protein: CRPTGGTEAFF.

This clone was found a few times. This chain connects TRBV7-9 to TRBJ1-2, with D perhaps TRBD1 (5 bases). The V end was cut by 5 bases, the J end by 14 bases, with 18 bases between. Germline CDR1 and CDR2: SEHNR and FQNEAQ (reference sequence). The CDR3 loop spans 12 amino acids. CDR3 sequence: CASSVSSWGGTF. The CDR3 DNA follows: TGTGCCAGCAGCGTATCCTCTTGGGGCGGAACCTTC.

The chain recombines TRBV6-5 with TRBJ1-1; no definite D call. The CDR3 runs to 13 residues. Trimming pared 7 bases from V and 3 bases from J, leaving 12 bases between. Germline CDR1 and CDR2: MNHEY and SVGAGI. CDR3 DNA sequence: TGTGCCAGCACCCGATTGAGGGACACTGAAGCTTTCTTT. It codes for CASTRLRDTEAFF.

The CDR3 DNA sequence: TGCGCCAGCAGCTACGGACAGGATCAAGAGACCCAGTACTTC. Its protein is CASSYGQDQETQYF. The chain links TRBV5-1 to TRBJ2-5; 7 positions agree with TRBD1. CDR3 size: 14 residues. Per the germline V gene, CDR1 is SGHRS and CDR2 is YFSETQ. With V trimmed by 3 bases and J by 2 bases, 4 bases remained unmatched.

This clone turned up a few times. The rearrangement joins TRBV6-1 to TRBJ1-5; 10 bases are a match to TRBD1. From germline, CDR1 is MNHNS and CDR2 SASEGT. Unmatched junction bases numbered 10, after V lost 7 bases and J lost 7 bases. This CDR3 is 15 amino acids long. CDR3 DNA sequence: TGTGCCAGCAAACTCAGCCGGGACAGGGGCCAGCCCCAGCATTTT. Translating it yields CASKLSRDRGQPQHF.

The CDR3 sequence is CTSSQGGKGTSTNEKLFF. Here the CDR3 DNA reads TGCACCAGCAGCCAGGGGGGAAAGGGAACGTCAACTAATGAAAAACTGTTTTTT. The J gene is TRBJ1-4, the V gene TRBV1. TRBV1 is classified as a pseudogene. The CDR3 runs to 18 residues.

Concerning this clone itself: One junction end does not reproduce the germline sequence, and a read error may be involved. V is TRBV5-4 and J is TRBJ2-3, with D maybe TRBD2 (6 bases). This CDR3 has 13 amino acids. CDR1 and CDR2 (germline): SGHNT, YYREEE (reference sequence). CDR3 residues: CASSFTSRDTQYF. In DNA, the CDR3 is TGTGCCAGCAGCTTCACTAGCAGAGATACGCAGTATTTT.

The rearrangement uses TRBV5-4 and TRBJ1-4; 8 bases match TRBD1. CDR1 is SGHNT and CDR2 is YYREEE in the germline V gene (reference sequence). V shed 0 bases, J shed 5 bases, and the junction held 6 bases outside the gene matches. The CDR3 loop spans 16 amino acids. The CDR3, as DNA: TGTGCCAGCAGCTTGGGCCGGACAGGGCCGAATGAAAAACTGTTTTTT. This sequence encodes CASSLGRTGPNEKLFF.

This sequence joins TRBV30 and TRBJ2-7; 11 bases fit TRBD1. CDR1 and CDR2 from the germline V gene are GTSNPN and SVGIG (reference sequence). V trimming: 5 bases; J trimming: 3 bases; junction bases outside the gene matches: 9. The CDR3 is 15 residues long. CDR3 DNA sequence: TGTGCCTGGGCCATTGGGACAGGGGGTTTCTACGAGCAGTACTTC. As protein: CAWAIGTGGFYEQYF.

The chain couples TRBV13 to TRBJ1-1, with TRBD1 as a possible D gene (5 bases). CDR1 is PRHDT and CDR2 is FYEKMQ in the germline V gene (reference sequence). The CDR3 length is 14 residues. V was trimmed by 5 bases and J by 8 bases, leaving 18 bases between them. The CDR3 DNA reads as TGTGCCAGCAGCGTAGACGGGGGAATCCTGGAAGCTTTCTTT. Translated: CASSVDGGILEAFF.

CDR3 sequence reads: CASSSGTVSTDTQYF. The DNA for the CDR3 is TGTGCCAGCAGTTCTGGGACAGTGTCCACAGATACGCAGTATTTT. The V and J genes are TRBV6-6 and TRBJ2-3; 7 bases align to TRBD1. The CDR3 runs to 15 residues. Germline lookup yields CDR1 MNHNY and CDR2 SVGAGI (reference sequence). Trimming removed 4 bases from V and 2 bases from J; junction bases left unmatched: 6.